This T cell receptor (beta chain) is from a study of response to subunit inactivated influenza vaccine. The study's findings and limits: Authors suggested seasonal influenza vaccinations each recruit few new T cells.

MiXCR, run by TCRdb on the RT-PCR reads, gives a single entry per CDR3 protein. This sample has fewer than 700,000 distinct CDR3 sequences, with approximately 13% found just once. Regarding this clonotype: The antigen remains unidentified.

V shed 5 bases and J shed 3 bases, with 11 bases lying between them. The CDR3 sequence is 14 residues long. The rearrangement uses TRBV12-3 or TRBV12-4 and TRBJ2-1, with D possibly TRBD2 on 6 matching bases. This clonotype was obtained from a man aged 50 to 59 who received an inactivated influenza vaccine. The starting material was PBMCs from blood, obtained 40 to 50 days after vaccination. CDR3 coding DNA: TGTGCCAGCAGTACGGGAGTAGTCTACAATGAGCAGTTCTTC. This codes for CASSTGVVYNEQFF.